This TCR beta chain was recorded in a study of CD8 T cells in ankylosing spondylitis. Using its own MiXCR run on the 5' RACE reads, TCRdb lists one record per CDR3 protein. This table has some 300,000 distinct CDR3 sequences, around 20% appearing once. The table lists this clonotype with a few counts. Its antigen is unidentified. The study, taken as a whole, reports: There was reportedly significant enrichment of clones that were disease-linked in matched ankylosing spondylitis synovial fluid. Ankylosing spondylitis blood appeared to carry a characteristic TCR beta motif of fewer than 10 highly homologous variants. Earlier reports found some motif variants in synovial fluid and blood in reactive arthritis.

The germline V gene encodes CDR1 LGHDT and CDR2 YNNKEL (reference sequence). Trimming took off 5 bases at V and 2 bases at J, with 9 bases between the two ends. The CDR3 covers 13 residues. This TCR derives from a female donor with ankylosing spondylitis or in good health (not recorded which). Input material: blood, either unsorted or a sorted T cell fraction (not recorded which). The chain is built from TRBV3-1 and TRBJ2-5; unclear D gene. This CDR3 is CASSYAKQETQYF. The CDR3 DNA reads TGTGCCAGCAGCTACGCGAAACAAGAGACCCAGTACTTC.